The rows below give T cell receptor beta chains drawn from one sample of a study of cytomegalovirus exposure and HLA in healthy donors. Data came from immunoSEQ multiplex PCR; TCRdb stores just in-frame clones and leaves some out. The table includes 150,000 or so clones, just under 75% detected once. The material sequenced was PBMCs. These receptors all come from a woman younger than 35 in good health and CMV-seronegative. Both conserved end residues are part of each CDR3.

CDR3 protein: CASSLDQGRGYTF; V gene: TRBV11-2; J gene: TRBJ1-2
CDR3 protein: CASLTANTEAFF; V gene: TRBV6-6; J gene: TRBJ1-1
CDR3 protein: CASSLGDREPGELFF; V gene: TRBV5-1; J gene: TRBJ2-2
CDR3 protein: CASSITGGYGYTF; V gene: TRBV21-1; J gene: TRBJ1-2
CDR3 protein: CASSAGVDSNQPQHF; V gene: TRBV2; J gene: TRBJ1-5
CDR3 protein: CASSPSGGAGNEQFF; V gene: TRBV7-2; J gene: TRBJ2-1
CDR3 protein: CASSRMGTGGRNTEAFF; V gene: TRBV11-3; J gene: TRBJ1-1
CDR3 protein: CASSLSGGGEKLFF; V gene: TRBV28; J gene: TRBJ1-4
CDR3 protein: CASGGLAGAPGETQYF; V gene: TRBV12-5; J gene: TRBJ2-5
CDR3 protein: CASSYALDTNTEAFF; V gene: TRBV6-6; J gene: TRBJ1-1
CDR3 protein: CASSIEAGRIYEQYF; V gene: TRBV19; J gene: TRBJ2-7
CDR3 protein: CASRYRGREQYF; V gene: TRBV5-8; J gene: TRBJ2-7
CDR3 protein: CASSPGLPDSGNTIYF; V gene: TRBV18; J gene: TRBJ1-3
CDR3 protein: CASSQGQGWTDTQYF; V gene: TRBV5-6; J gene: TRBJ2-3
CDR3 protein: CASRGDTRLWGYTF; V gene: TRBV2; J gene: TRBJ1-2
CDR3 protein: CASKPGAISGAGELFF; V gene: TRBV5-1; J gene: TRBJ2-2
CDR3 protein: CASSPRGGNTEAFF; V gene: TRBV5-1; J gene: TRBJ1-1
CDR3 protein: CASSYSRQKNTEAFF; V gene: TRBV6-6; J gene: TRBJ1-1
CDR3 protein: CASSPDIAYEQYF; V gene: TRBV18; J gene: TRBJ2-7
CDR3 protein: CASSPGQLSSYEQYF; V gene: TRBV7-2; J gene: TRBJ2-7
CDR3 protein: CASSLIFNTEAFF; V gene: TRBV7-2; J gene: TRBJ1-1
CDR3 protein: CASSDGRVSNQPQHF; V gene: TRBV6-1; J gene: TRBJ1-5
CDR3 protein: CASSLGGQNYGYTF; V gene: TRBV5-1; J gene: TRBJ1-2
CDR3 protein: CASSVESSGMATQYF; V gene: TRBV9; J gene: TRBJ2-3
CDR3 protein: CASSVSKGLADTQYF; V gene: TRBV9; J gene: TRBJ2-3
CDR3 protein: CASRHVRERGYGYTF; V gene: TRBV19; J gene: TRBJ1-2
CDR3 protein: CASSKTGVDYGYTF; V gene: TRBV18; J gene: TRBJ1-2
CDR3 protein: CASSVSGGWSTDTQYF; V gene: TRBV9; J gene: TRBJ2-3
CDR3 protein: CASSVDLGKNTGELFF; V gene: TRBV9; J gene: TRBJ2-2
CDR3 protein: CASSFGNQGKAFF; V gene: TRBV28; J gene: TRBJ1-1
CDR3 protein: CASSRPSNTGDTEAFF; V gene: TRBV5-6; J gene: TRBJ1-1
CDR3 protein: CASRRDSSNNEQFF; V gene: TRBV9; J gene: TRBJ2-1
CDR3 protein: CASSPKGEKLFF; V gene: TRBV7-9; J gene: TRBJ1-4
CDR3 protein: CASSLGRGGRETQYF; V gene: TRBV5-4; J gene: TRBJ2-5
CDR3 protein: CASSDTVSYGYTF; V gene: TRBV6-5; J gene: TRBJ1-2
CDR3 protein: CASRPGLADSSYEQYF; V gene: TRBV5-4; J gene: TRBJ2-7
CDR3 protein: CASSALGGQGGDEQFF; V gene: TRBV9; J gene: TRBJ2-1
CDR3 protein: CASSLEGVSNQPQHF; V gene: TRBV5-5; J gene: TRBJ1-5
CDR3 protein: CASSLLAGRDTQYF; V gene: TRBV7-2; J gene: TRBJ2-3
CDR3 protein: CASSPGFTEAFF; V gene: TRBV27; J gene: TRBJ1-1
CDR3 protein: CASSQDNAGQPQHF; V gene: TRBV4-3; J gene: TRBJ1-5
CDR3 protein: CAISDPSWGVGTDTQYF; V gene: TRBV10-3; J gene: TRBJ2-3
CDR3 protein: CASGQRTNQPQHF; V gene: TRBV12-5; J gene: TRBJ1-5
CDR3 protein: CASSLVAGGETQYF; V gene: TRBV11-3; J gene: TRBJ2-5
CDR3 protein: CASRESVRGADTQYF; V gene: TRBV6-1; J gene: TRBJ2-3
CDR3 protein: CASSPDRYYGYTF; V gene: TRBV18; J gene: TRBJ1-2
CDR3 protein: CASSFYPGLGYNEQFF; V gene: TRBV7-2; J gene: TRBJ2-1
CDR3 protein: CASSYQAGSSYNEQFF; V gene: TRBV5-1; J gene: TRBJ2-1
CDR3 protein: CASSYRTGGRNTEAFF; V gene: TRBV6-5; J gene: TRBJ1-1
CDR3 protein: CASSQDIGVSYGYTF; V gene: TRBV4-1; J gene: TRBJ1-2
CDR3 protein: CASSFDRGSYNEQFF; V gene: TRBV7-2; J gene: TRBJ2-1
CDR3 protein: CASSPRVGQGSANYGYTF; V gene: TRBV9; J gene: TRBJ1-2
CDR3 protein: CASSLEGGAISGNTIYF; V gene: TRBV13; J gene: TRBJ1-3
CDR3 protein: CASRSQGLAKNIQYF; V gene: TRBV19; J gene: TRBJ2-4
CDR3 protein: CASRGVTDTQYF; V gene: TRBV27; J gene: TRBJ2-3